This entry features one T cell receptor (beta chain) sequence. The CDR3 consists of 15 residues. V was clipped by 6 bases and J by 2 bases; unmatched bases: 5. Germline CDR1 reads MNHEY; CDR2 reads SVGAGI. The data belong to a study of blood T cell repertoires in COVID-19. Across the study: T cells, B-cell-depleted T cells, or PBMCs provided the cDNA or gDNA that served as material.

Assay used: immunoSEQ multiplex PCR; TCRdb lists only in-frame clones, some missing. The profile shows under 70,000 clones, about nine tenths of them singletons. The source material was peripheral blood. This receptor was taken from a woman aged 18-35 years with acute or convalescent COVID-19. The V and J genes are TRBV6-5 and TRBJ1-3; 9 bases map to TRBD1. The CDR3 DNA reads TGTGCCAGCAGCGCCGGGACAGGGACTGGAAACACCATATATTTT. This gives the protein CASSAGTGTGNTIYF.